The clone carrying this TCR beta chain has only a few counts. Its cognate antigen is unknown. Clones were read by immunoSEQ multiplex PCR, and TCRdb kept only the in-frame ones, dropping some. The top ten clones hold 7.5% to 10% of a sample with over 1,100 clones, 20% to 30% of them seen once. CDR3 length: 15 residues. V trimming: 10 bases; J trimming: 7 bases; junction bases outside the gene matches: 14. The V gene's germline CDR1 is MNHGY and CDR2 SAAAGT. The data are from a study of T cells in localized non-small cell lung cancer. Broader study findings: Adjacent lung held a median 57 of the top 100 tumor clones. Because only a single region of the tumor was sequenced, heterogeneity remains possible.

J is TRBJ2-1 and V is TRBV6-8; 9 nucleotides align to TRBD1. Here the sequenced sample was lung tumor tissue, taken before any cancer treatment. This receptor was obtained from a man aged 35-75 years with stage II lung adenocarcinoma. The CDR3 sequence is CATVVRGTGSNEQFF. The CDR3 DNA reads TGTGCCACCGTAGTCCGGGGGACAGGGTCTAATGAGCAGTTCTTC.